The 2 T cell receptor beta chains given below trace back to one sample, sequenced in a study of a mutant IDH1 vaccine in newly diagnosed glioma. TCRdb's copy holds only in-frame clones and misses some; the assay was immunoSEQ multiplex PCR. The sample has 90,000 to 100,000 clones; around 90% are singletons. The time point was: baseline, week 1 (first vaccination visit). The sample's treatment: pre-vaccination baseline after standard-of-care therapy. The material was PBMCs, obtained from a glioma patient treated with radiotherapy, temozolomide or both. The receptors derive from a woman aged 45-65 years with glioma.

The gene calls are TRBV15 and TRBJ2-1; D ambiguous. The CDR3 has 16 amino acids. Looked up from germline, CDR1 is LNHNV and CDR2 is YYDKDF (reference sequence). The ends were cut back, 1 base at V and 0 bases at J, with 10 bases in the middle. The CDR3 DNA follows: TGTGCCACCAGCAGAGTTCCCCTGATCTCCTACAATGAGCAGTTCTTC. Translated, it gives CATSRVPLISYNEQFF.

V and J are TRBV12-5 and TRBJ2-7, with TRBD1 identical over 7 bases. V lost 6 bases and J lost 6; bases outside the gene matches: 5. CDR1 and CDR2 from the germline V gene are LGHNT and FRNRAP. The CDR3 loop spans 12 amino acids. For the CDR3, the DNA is TGTGCTAGTGGGTACAGGGGTATCGAGCAGTACTTC. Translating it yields CASGYRGIEQYF. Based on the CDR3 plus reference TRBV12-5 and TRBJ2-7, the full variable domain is DARVTQTPRHKVTEMGQEVTMRCQPILGHNTVFWYRQTMMQGLELLAYFRNRAPLDDSGMPKDRFSAEMPDATLATLKIQPSEPRDSAVYFCASGYRGIEQYFGPGTRLTVT.